This T cell receptor beta chain was recovered during a study of control samples from healthy donors and cancer patients. V gave up 3 bases and J gave up 0 bases, with 17 bases separating them. Germline V lookup: CDR1 MDHEN, CDR2 SYDVKM. CDR3 length: 17 amino acids. Clones were read by immunoSEQ multiplex PCR, and TCRdb kept only the in-frame ones, dropping some. The sample comprises some 130,000 clones, about 90% of which are singletons, and 2.1% rests with the top ten. The material sequenced was blood. The chain couples TRBV28 to TRBJ1-1; perhaps TRBD1 as D (5 bases). The source is a woman in her forties or fifties in good health. The CDR3 region is CASSLVTGWGVNTEAFF. CDR3 DNA sequence: TGTGCCAGCAGTTTGGTAACTGGGTGGGGGGTGAACACTGAAGCTTTCTTT.